A selection of T cell receptor beta chains follows, all from one sample in a study of beta chain features in type 1 diabetes. Data came from immunoSEQ multiplex PCR; TCRdb stores just in-frame clones and leaves some out. Of 200,000 to 250,000 clones in the sample, more than 9% are singletons; the top ten hold around 0.031%. The sequenced sample consisted of naive CD4+ T cells from blood. Receptors originate from a woman between 18 and 30 years old in good health. The CDR3 runs from the conserved cysteine through the conserved F or W. The D gene is left open where the match is weak. Clone size is given for some rows only: seen once, a few or many times, or a class if the clone is expanded.

>TRBJ2-5|TRBV30|few|TRBD2
TGTGCCTGGAGCCGGCCGCTAGCGGGGATCCAAGAGACCCAGTACTTC
CAWSRPLAGIQETQYF
>TRBJ2-7|TRBV12-5|.|.
TGTGCTAGTGGCCCCAGTTCCTCCTACGAGCAGTACTTC
CASGPSSSYEQYF
>TRBJ1-1|TRBV5-4|few|.
TGTGCCAGCAGCTTTAGTTCGGGGTTCACTGAAGCTTTCTTT
CASSFSSGFTEAFF
>TRBJ1-1|TRBV6-5|few|.
TGTGCCAGCAGTTACTCGGGCGATCTGAACACTGAAGCTTTCTTT
CASSYSGDLNTEAFF
>TRBJ1-1|TRBV5-1|few|.
TGCGCCAGCAGCTTGGATCGGGGTTGGAACACTGAAGCTTTCTTT
CASSLDRGWNTEAFF
>TRBJ2-1|TRBV5-1|few|TRBD2
TGCGCCAGCAGCTTGGCCGGGGTAGCGGGGGATTCCAGGGAGCAGTTCTTC
CASSLAGVAGDSREQFF
>TRBJ1-5|TRBV28|few|TRBD1
TGTGCCAGCAGTTTACCCCTACCCGGGGACAGGCAAGACAATCAGCCCCAGCATTTT
CASSLPLPGDRQDNQPQHF
>TRBJ2-1|TRBV18|.|TRBD2
TGTGCCAGCTCACCAGGAATAGCGGGGGTTTACAATGAGCAGTTCTTC
CASSPGIAGVYNEQFF
>TRBJ1-1|TRBV14|few|TRBD1
TGTGCCAGCAGGGGACAGGGGACGAACACTGAAGCTTTCTTT
CASRGQGTNTEAFF
>TRBJ2-7|TRBV11-2|.|.
TGTGCCAGCAGCTTAGAGGCAGGGGTCGTCGAGCAGTACTTC
CASSLEAGVVEQYF
>TRBJ2-1|TRBV6-5|few|.
TGTGCCAGCAGTAGGGGGACGGTGCAACACAATGAGCAGTTCTTC
CASSRGTVQHNEQFF
>TRBJ2-7|TRBV25-1|.|TRBD1
TGTGCCAGCAGTGCCGGACAGGGCTACGAGCAGTACTTC
CASSAGQGYEQYF
>TRBJ1-1|TRBV18|few|.
TGTGCCAGCTCACCACCGACAGTAACAGGCACTGAAGCTTTCTTT
CASSPPTVTGTEAFF
>TRBJ2-3|TRBV30|few|.
TGTGCCTGGAGCGATAGGCGCGGATACTCTAGCACAGATACGCAGTATTTT
CAWSDRRGYSSTDTQYF